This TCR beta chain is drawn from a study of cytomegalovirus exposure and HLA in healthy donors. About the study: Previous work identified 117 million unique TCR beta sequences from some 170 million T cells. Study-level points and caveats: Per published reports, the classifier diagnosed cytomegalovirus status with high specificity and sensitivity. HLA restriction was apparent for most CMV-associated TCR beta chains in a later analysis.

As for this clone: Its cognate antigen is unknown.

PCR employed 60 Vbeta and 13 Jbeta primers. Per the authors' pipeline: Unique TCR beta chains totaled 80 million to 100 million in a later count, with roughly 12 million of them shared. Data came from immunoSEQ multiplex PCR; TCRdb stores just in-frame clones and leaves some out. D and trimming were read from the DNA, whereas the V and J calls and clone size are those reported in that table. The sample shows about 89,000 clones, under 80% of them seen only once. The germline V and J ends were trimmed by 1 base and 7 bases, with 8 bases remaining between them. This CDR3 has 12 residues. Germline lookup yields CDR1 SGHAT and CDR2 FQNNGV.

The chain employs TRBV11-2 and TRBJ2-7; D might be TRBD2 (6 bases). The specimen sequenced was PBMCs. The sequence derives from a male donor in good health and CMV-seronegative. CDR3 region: CASSLGAGEQYF. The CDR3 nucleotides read TGTGCCAGCAGCTTAGGGGCGGGGGAGCAGTACTTC.